The source of this TCR beta chain is a study of shared clonotypes between healthy human individuals (TCRdb year 2020). With regard to the full study: The cohort included three men and two women between 18 and 49 years of age. For each donor, CD4 naive and CD4 memory were each given three plates, CD8 naive was given two plates, and CD8 memory was given one plate. Between about 0.9 and 8.9 billion PBMCs per donor were obtained by leukapheresis. The study deeply sequenced blood TCR repertoires of about five healthy adults to estimate repertoire size and the extent of clonotype sharing between individuals. To increase sequencing depth and limit assay-specific biases, different laboratories used diverse techniques to prepare libraries and sequence TCR repertoires.

Using the deep immunoSEQ assay, multiplex PCR amplified TCR CDR3 regions from genomic DNA. Extracted genomic DNA from each cell subset was spread evenly across all wells of several immunoSEQ 96-well plates, with each plate serving as a replicate. For sorted subsets, about 220 ng of genomic DNA, equivalent to 25,000 to 35,000 T cell genomes, went into each replicate PCR. Purified libraries were measured with a Qubit 3.0 fluorometer, size-checked on a Bioanalyzer 2100, and measured again with the KAPA Library Quantification kit. Every immunoSEQ 96-well plate was sequenced on a separate single-read 150-cycle Illumina NextSeq 550 flow cell. The original methods were these. The immunoSEQ output contained only junctional sequences without quality scores, so filtering could not match that applied to full-length reads. Sequences were annotated with PyIR, a Python wrapper for IgBLAST v1.9, and V/J genes and CDR3 were assigned using IMGT germline references. Reads were removed for weak V/J assignments (E-value above 1e-6), missing CDR3, stop codons, out-of-frame junctions, or ambiguous translated residues. V3J clonotypes were defined as sequences sharing an identical inferred V gene, J gene, and CDR3 amino acid sequence. Percentage overlap between repertoires was computed as shared unique clonotypes divided by the size of the smaller repertoire. RTK rarefaction, the Chao1 estimator, and Recon v2.1 estimates of unobserved clonotypes were used to assess repertoire richness. OLGA was used to compute generation probabilities for all TCRbeta clonotypes that the gDNA method yielded from four donors. In its TCRdb copy, this immuneACCESS table keeps in-frame sequences only and misses some clones. Where compared with another copy, unresolved V genes explain less than half of these, and the others have no known cause. The D gene and trimming were derived from the DNA, and the V and J assignments and clone size from that table. The sample table contains roughly 2 million clones; only one count was recorded for just under 95% of them. The top ten clones comprise roughly 1% of the sample.

The germline V gene yields SGDLS for CDR1 and YYNGEE for CDR2. After removal of 4 bases from V and 3 bases from J, the junction retains 9 bases not matched to a gene. The CDR3 runs 16 amino acids, cysteine and phenylalanine included. The read is trimmed to its CDR3 DNA, 48 bases read in frame from base 1. General study outcomes and caveats: Based on pairwise subsampling, the degree of clonotype sharing among donors was expected to be affected by sequencing depth. Compared with non-shared clonotypes, the clonotypes found in all four sorted-subset donors had higher generation probabilities. Only blood was sampled, and tissue TCR repertoires likely differ from those in blood. Larger estimated clonotype richness was generally found for naive subsets than for memory subsets. Sharing across a handful of donors was observed for around 5% of naive CD4, over 3% of naive CD8, around 2.5% of memory CD4, and about 0.39% of memory CD8 clonotypes. Incomplete sequencing was indicated by rarefaction of sorted-subset datasets, despite the large sequencing depth. Because the study included a small number of donors, the genetic and exposure-history diversity represented was limited.

CD8 naive samples consisted of CD45RO-negative cells that were positively selected for CCR7, yielding a CD45RA+CCR7+ population without TemRA cells. The donors were healthy, HIV-negative adults who had no recently reported acute infections or vaccinations. Every donor was a Caucasian adult residing in Nashville, Tennessee, USA. Blood was collected by leukapheresis, and PBMCs were isolated by Ficoll-Histopaque density gradient centrifugation and then cryopreserved in liquid nitrogen vapor phase. Analytical flow cytometry was used to check the purity and quantity of every magnetically sorted T cell population. From each sorted fraction, genomic DNA was isolated and quantified by UV absorbance on a Nanodrop 2000c. On this clone itself: Its antigen target is currently unknown. One base away there is no much larger clone; base qualities are not given.

The origin of this receptor is a man in his late teens or twenties in good health. What was sequenced was naive CD8+ T cells sorted from blood. Reading the label with the study, this specimen's cell subset or site is: CD45RA+CCR7+. This chain is built from TRBV9 and TRBJ2-2, and 7 bases in between align with TRBD2. The CDR3 region reads CASSIGLGGDTGELFF. The DNA sequence is TGTGCCAGCAGCATCGGACTAGGAGGGGACACCGGGGAGCTGTTTTTT.